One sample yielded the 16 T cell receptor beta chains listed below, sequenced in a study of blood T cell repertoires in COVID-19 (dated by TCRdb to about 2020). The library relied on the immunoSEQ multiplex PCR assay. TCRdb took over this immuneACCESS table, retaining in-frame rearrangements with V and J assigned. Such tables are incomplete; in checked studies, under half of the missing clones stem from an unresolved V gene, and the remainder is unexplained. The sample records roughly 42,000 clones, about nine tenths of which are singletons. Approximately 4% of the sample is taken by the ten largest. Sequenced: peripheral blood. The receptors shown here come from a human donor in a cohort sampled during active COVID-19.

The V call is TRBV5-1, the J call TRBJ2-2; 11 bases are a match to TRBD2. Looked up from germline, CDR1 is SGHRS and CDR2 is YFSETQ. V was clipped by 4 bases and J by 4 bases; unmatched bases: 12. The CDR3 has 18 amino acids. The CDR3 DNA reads TGCGCCAGCAGCCGCGACACTAGCGGGAGTATCGCCACCGGGGAGCTGTTTTTT. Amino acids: CASSRDTSGSIATGELFF. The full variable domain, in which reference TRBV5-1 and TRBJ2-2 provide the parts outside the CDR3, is KAGVTQTPRYLIKTRGQQVTLSCSPISGHRSVSWYQQTPGQGLQFLFEYFSETQRNKGNFPGRFSGRQFSNSRSEMNVSTLELGDSALYLCASSRDTSGSIATGELFFGEGSRLTVL.

CDR3 residues: CASSRDPGRADTQYF. In DNA, the CDR3 is TGTGCCAGCAGCAGGGACCCGGGGAGGGCAGATACGCAGTATTTT. The chain employs TRBV5-4 and TRBJ2-3; the match to TRBD2 covers 7 bases. Germline V gene lookup returns CDR1 SGHNT and CDR2 YYREEE (reference sequence). V lost 4 bases to trimming and J lost 4 bases; unmatched junction nucleotides: 9. The CDR3 runs to 15 residues.

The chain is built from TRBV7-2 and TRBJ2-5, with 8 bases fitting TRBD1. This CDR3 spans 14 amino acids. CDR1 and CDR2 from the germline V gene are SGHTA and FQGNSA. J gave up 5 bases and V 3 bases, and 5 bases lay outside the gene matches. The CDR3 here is CASSLWQGAETQYF. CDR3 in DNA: TGTGCCAGCAGCTTGTGGCAGGGGGCGGAGACCCAGTACTTC.

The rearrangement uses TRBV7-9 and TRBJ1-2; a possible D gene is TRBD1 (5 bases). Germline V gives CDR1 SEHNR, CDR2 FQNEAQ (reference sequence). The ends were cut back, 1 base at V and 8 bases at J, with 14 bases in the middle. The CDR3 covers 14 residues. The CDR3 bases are TGTGCCAGCAGCTTAGGACAGTTCAACCAGGGCTACACCTTC. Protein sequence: CASSLGQFNQGYTF.

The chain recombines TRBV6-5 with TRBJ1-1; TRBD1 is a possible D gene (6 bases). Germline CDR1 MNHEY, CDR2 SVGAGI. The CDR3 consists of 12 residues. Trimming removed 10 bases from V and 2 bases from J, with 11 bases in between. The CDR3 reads CATGGANTEAFF. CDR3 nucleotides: TGTGCCACTGGGGGCGCTAACACTGAAGCTTTCTTT.

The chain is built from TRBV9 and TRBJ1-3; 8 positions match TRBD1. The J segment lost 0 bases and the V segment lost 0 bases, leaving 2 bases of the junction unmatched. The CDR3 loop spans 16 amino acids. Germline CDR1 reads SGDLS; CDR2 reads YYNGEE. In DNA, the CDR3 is TGTGCCAGCAGCGTAGGGGGGACAGGCTCTGGAAACACCATATATTTT. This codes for CASSVGGTGSGNTIYF.

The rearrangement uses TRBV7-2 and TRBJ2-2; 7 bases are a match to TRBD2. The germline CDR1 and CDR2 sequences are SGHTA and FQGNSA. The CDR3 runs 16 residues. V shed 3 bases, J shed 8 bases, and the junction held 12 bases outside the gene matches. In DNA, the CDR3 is TGTGCCAGCAGCTTTGGTTCTAGCGGTTCAGGAGGGGAGCTGTTTTTT. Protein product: CASSFGSSGSGGELFF.

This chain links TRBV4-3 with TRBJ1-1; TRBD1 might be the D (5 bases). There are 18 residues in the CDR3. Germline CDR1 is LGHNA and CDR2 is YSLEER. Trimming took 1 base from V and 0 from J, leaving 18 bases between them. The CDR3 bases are TGCGCCAGCAGCCAAGCCTCCGATGGATGGGGCATGAACACTGAAGCTTTCTTT. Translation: CASSQASDGWGMNTEAFF.

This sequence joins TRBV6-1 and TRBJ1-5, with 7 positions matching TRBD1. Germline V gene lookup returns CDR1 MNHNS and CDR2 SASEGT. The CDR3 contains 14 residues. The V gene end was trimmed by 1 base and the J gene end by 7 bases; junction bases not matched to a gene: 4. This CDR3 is CASSEGAGGQPQHF. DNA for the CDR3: TGTGCCAGCAGTGAAGGGGCAGGGGGGCAGCCCCAGCATTTT.

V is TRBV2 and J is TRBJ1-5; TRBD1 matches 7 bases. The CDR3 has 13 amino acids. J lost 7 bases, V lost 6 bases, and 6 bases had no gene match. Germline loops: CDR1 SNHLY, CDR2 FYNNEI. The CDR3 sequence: CASRTTGEQPQHF. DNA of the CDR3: TGTGCCAGCAGAACTACAGGGGAACAGCCCCAGCATTTT.

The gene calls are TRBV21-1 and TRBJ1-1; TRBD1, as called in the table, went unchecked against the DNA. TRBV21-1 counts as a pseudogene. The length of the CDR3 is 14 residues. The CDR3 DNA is TGTGGCGGAATCCAGGGGCCCAGGGGCACTGAAGCTTTCTTT. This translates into CGGIQGPRGTEAFF.

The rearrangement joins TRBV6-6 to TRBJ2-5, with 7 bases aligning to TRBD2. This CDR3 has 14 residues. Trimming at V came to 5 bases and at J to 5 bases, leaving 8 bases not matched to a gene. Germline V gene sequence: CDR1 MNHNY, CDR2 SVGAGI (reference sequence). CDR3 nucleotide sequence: TGTGCCAGCAGTCGGATCGGGGGGTTGGAGACCCAGTACTTC. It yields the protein CASSRIGGLETQYF.

The DNA of the CDR3 is TGTGCCATCAGTAAGATGCCTAGCGGAACCTACAATGAGCAGTTCTTC. Its translation: CAISKMPSGTYNEQFF. The chain links TRBV10-3 to TRBJ2-1, with 7 positions matching TRBD2. Trimming removed 5 bases from V and 2 bases from J; junction bases left unmatched: 9. Germline CDR1 is ENHRY and CDR2 is SYGVKD. CDR3 length: 16 residues.

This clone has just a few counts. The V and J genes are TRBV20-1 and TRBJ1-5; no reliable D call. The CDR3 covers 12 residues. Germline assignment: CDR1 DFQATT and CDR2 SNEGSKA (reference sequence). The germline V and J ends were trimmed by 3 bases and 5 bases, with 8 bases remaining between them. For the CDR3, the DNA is TGCAGTGCTAGTATCCCTGATCAGCCCCAGCATTTT. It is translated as CSASIPDQPQHF.

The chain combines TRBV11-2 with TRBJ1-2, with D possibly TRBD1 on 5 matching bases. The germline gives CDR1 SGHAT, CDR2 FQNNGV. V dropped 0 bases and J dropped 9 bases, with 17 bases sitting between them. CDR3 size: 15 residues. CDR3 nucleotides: TGTGCCAGCAGCTTAGATTATTCGTTTGGGGGGAGCTACACCTTC. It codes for CASSLDYSFGGSYTF.

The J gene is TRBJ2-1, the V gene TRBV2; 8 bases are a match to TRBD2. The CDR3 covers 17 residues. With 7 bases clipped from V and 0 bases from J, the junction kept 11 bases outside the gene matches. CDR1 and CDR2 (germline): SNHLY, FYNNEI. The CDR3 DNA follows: TGTGCCAGCAAGGCGGCTAGCGGGTCGAGCTCCTACAATGAGCAGTTCTTC. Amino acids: CASKAASGSSSYNEQFF. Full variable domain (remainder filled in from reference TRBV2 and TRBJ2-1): EPEVTQTPSHQVTQMGQEVILRCVPISNHLYFYWYRQILGQKVEFLVSFYNNEISEKSEIFDDQFSVERPDGSNFTLKIRSTKLEDSAMYFCASKAASGSSSYNEQFFGPGTRLTVL.